One and the same sample provided the 25 T cell receptor beta chains below, sequenced in a study of T cell responses to AZD1222 COVID-19 vaccine. Here immunoSEQ multiplex PCR was the method, and the copy in TCRdb shows in-frame clones only, minus some. The sample holds 100,000 to 150,000 clones; over 85% are singletons and the top ten take 0.9% to 1.4%. Specimen: peripheral blood, collected 28 days after the second AZD1222 dose. These TCRs come from an adult who received the AZD1222 COVID-19 vaccine.

The gene calls are TRBV29-1 and TRBJ1-1; TRBD1 is a possible D gene (5 bases). The V end was cut by 6 bases, the J end by 0 bases, with 17 bases between. The CDR3 has 15 amino acids. The germline V gene encodes CDR1 SQVTM and CDR2 ANQGSEA. The CDR3 bases are TGCAGCGTCCGTTGGGGGGGGAGCATGAACACTGAAGCTTTCTTT. Its protein is CSVRWGGSMNTEAFF.

This chain connects TRBV25-1 to TRBJ2-1; weak D call: TRBD2 (6 bases). The CDR3 spans 14 residues. Germline CDR1 MGHDK, CDR2 SYGVNS. Trimming removed 5 bases at V and 3 bases at J, with 11 bases between. The CDR3 loop reads CASSPGLSYNEQFF. CDR3 coding DNA: TGTGCCAGCAGTCCGGGACTCAGCTACAATGAGCAGTTCTTC.

The chain employs TRBV20-1 and TRBJ2-3, with 7 bases fitting TRBD2. The CDR3 is 15 amino acids. Germline V gene data show CDR1 as DFQATT and CDR2 as SNEGSKA (reference sequence). J lost 2 bases, V lost 6 bases, and 11 bases had no gene match. CDR3 DNA: TGCAGTGCGAGTGTACTAGCGAGTGACACAGATACGCAGTATTTT. It translates to CSASVLASDTDTQYF.

Comments on this clone: The germline gene is not matched at one end of the junction; a read error may be the cause. J is TRBJ1-1 and V is TRBV19, with 8 bases identical to TRBD1. This CDR3 has 13 residues. In germline, CDR1 is LNHDA, CDR2 SQIVND (reference sequence). Here the CDR3 reads CASLDRVNPEAFF. The DNA of the CDR3 is TGTGCCAGTCTGGACAGGGTGAACCCTGAAGCTTTCTTT. Based on the CDR3 plus reference TRBV19 and TRBJ1-1, the full variable domain is DGGITQSPKYLFRKEGQNVTLSCEQNLNHDAMYWYRQDPGQGLRLIYYSQIVNDFQKGDIAEGYSVSREKKESFPLTVTSAQKNPTAFYLCASLDRVNPEAFFGQGTRLTVV.

The chain couples TRBV19 to TRBJ1-1; TRBD1 matches at 7 bases. This CDR3 is 14 amino acids long. In germline, CDR1 is LNHDA, CDR2 SQIVND (reference sequence). V was clipped by 5 bases and J by 1 base; unmatched bases: 4. CDR3: CASSVQGTNTEAFF. The CDR3 DNA reads TGTGCCAGTAGTGTACAGGGGACGAACACTGAAGCTTTCTTT.

This clone was recorded only once. The rearrangement joins TRBV6-5 to TRBJ1-1; a possible D gene is TRBD1 (5 bases). This CDR3 comprises 14 residues. CDR1 and CDR2 from the germline V gene are MNHEY and SVGAGI. Trimming took off 6 bases at V and 5 bases at J, with 16 bases between the two ends. The CDR3, as DNA: TGTGCCAGCAGCCAACTGGTCGGGGGTACTGAAGCTTTCTTT. This encodes CASSQLVGGTEAFF.

The V call is TRBV19, the J call TRBJ1-1; 9 positions match TRBD1. CDR1 and CDR2 (germline): LNHDA, SQIVND (reference sequence). This CDR3 is 16 amino acids long. V shed 4 bases, J shed 0 bases, and the junction held 6 bases outside the gene matches. The CDR3 spells CASSTRRTGVNTEAFF. The CDR3 DNA sequence: TGTGCCAGTAGTACTCGCCGGACAGGGGTGAACACTGAAGCTTTCTTT.

V gene TRBV11-2 combines with J gene TRBJ1-1; 8 bases map to TRBD1. V trimming: 6 bases; J trimming: 1 base; junction bases outside the gene matches: 1. Germline CDR1 and CDR2: SGHAT and FQNNGV. This CDR3 has 13 residues. The CDR3 here is CASRDRANTEAFF. As DNA, the CDR3 is TGTGCCAGCAGGGACAGGGCGAACACTGAAGCTTTCTTT.

This sequence joins TRBV11-3 and TRBJ2-1; D uncertain. Trimming cost V 0 bases and J 0 bases, with 6 bases left between them. CDR1 and CDR2 (germline): SGHNT, YENEEA. The CDR3 covers 15 residues. The CDR3 DNA sequence: TGTGCCAGCAGCTTAGAACGCAGCTCCTACAATGAGCAGTTCTTC. Protein sequence: CASSLERSSYNEQFF.

The chain employs TRBV6-8 and TRBJ2-1, with TRBD2 identical over 12 bases. This CDR3 region has 14 residues. Germline CDR1 and CDR2: MNHGY and SAAAGT. Trimming at V came to 5 bases and at J to 5 bases, leaving 1 base not matched to a gene. The CDR3 is CASSRLAGDNEQFF. The DNA for the CDR3 is TGTGCCAGCAGTAGACTAGCGGGAGACAATGAGCAGTTCTTC.

This clone was detected once. The CDR3 nucleotides are TGTGCCAGCAGTTCCCGGACAGGGGGTGGAACTGAAGCTTTCTTT. Protein product: CASSSRTGGGTEAFF. V usage is TRBV6-5 and J usage is TRBJ1-1, with TRBD1 identical over 10 bases. J was trimmed by 5 bases and V by 4 bases; bases with no gene match: 7. Germline CDR1 and CDR2: MNHEY and SVGAGI. The CDR3 has 15 amino acids.

This chain connects TRBV3-1 (or the pseudogene TRBV3-2) to TRBJ2-3; D is ambiguous. Germline assignment: CDR1 LGHDT and CDR2 YNNKEL (reference sequence). V lost 2 bases and J lost 1, with 7 bases in between. The CDR3 sequence is 14 residues long. CDR3 loop: CASSQSQGTDTQYF. The CDR3 DNA is TGTGCCAGCAGCCAATCTCAGGGCACAGATACGCAGTATTTT.

CDR3: CASSKFSPCNQPQHF. CDR3 bases: TGTGCCAGCAGCAAATTTTCCCCGTGCAATCAGCCCCAGCATTTT. This rearrangement joins TRBV21-1 to TRBJ1-5. TRBV21-1 is flagged as a pseudogene. The CDR3 runs to 15 residues.

The rearrangement uses TRBV11-2 and TRBJ1-3; no firm D call. Trimming removed 3 bases at V and 4 bases at J, with 10 bases between. The germline CDR1 and CDR2 sequences are SGHAT and FQNNGV. This CDR3 has 14 residues. CDR3 sequence: CASSFAQIGNTIYF. As DNA, the CDR3 is TGTGCCAGCAGCTTCGCGCAGATAGGAAACACCATATATTTT.

The chain combines TRBV5-1 with TRBJ2-2; 8 bases agree with TRBD1. Trimming removed 3 bases from V and 5 bases from J; junction bases left unmatched: 3. CDR3 length equals 14 residues. Germline V gene sequence: CDR1 SGHRS, CDR2 YFSETQ. The DNA for the CDR3 is TGCGCCAGCAGCTCGACAGGGGATACCGGGGAGCTGTTTTTT. It translates to CASSSTGDTGELFF.

The rearrangement uses TRBV7-2 and TRBJ1-3; D is ambiguous. The germline V gene encodes CDR1 SGHTA and CDR2 FQGNSA. Trimming removed 5 bases from V and 0 bases from J, with 11 bases in between. This CDR3 region has 15 residues. The CDR3 here is CASSNRRDSGNTIYF. The DNA for the CDR3 is TGTGCCAGCAGCAACCGACGGGACTCTGGAAACACCATATATTTT.

This chain links TRBV24-1 with TRBJ2-7, with D perhaps matching TRBD2 (6 bases). The CDR3 loop spans 17 amino acids. Looked up from germline, CDR1 is KGHDR and CDR2 is SFDVKD. Trimming left V 3 bases short and J 3 bases short, with 20 bases between. Here the CDR3 reads CATSDTRRGGSFYEQYF. CDR3 in DNA: TGTGCCACCAGTGATACAAGGCGGGGTGGGAGTTTCTACGAGCAGTACTTC.

The J gene is TRBJ2-1, the V gene TRBV5-6; 8 bases fit TRBD1. Per germline, CDR1 SGHDT and CDR2 YYEEEE. CDR3 length equals 15 residues. Losses at the gene ends were 4 bases for V and 9 bases for J; bases not matched to a gene: 12. DNA of the CDR3: TGTGCCAGCAGCAGTGTTGGACAGGGCATTTTTGAGCAGTTCTTC. Encoded protein: CASSSVGQGIFEQFF.

This sequence joins TRBV6-2 or TRBV6-3 and TRBJ2-2, with D uncertain. The ends were cut back, 6 bases at V and 4 bases at J, with 9 bases in the middle. The CDR3 spans 13 residues. Germline CDR1 reads MNHEY; CDR2 reads SVGEGT. The CDR3 DNA sequence: TGTGCCAGCAGCTTGGTAGGCACCGGGGAGCTGTTTTTT. Encoded protein: CASSLVGTGELFF.

The chain combines TRBV2 with TRBJ2-7; the D gene is possibly TRBD1 (5 bases). Looked up from germline, CDR1 is SNHLY and CDR2 is FYNNEI. This CDR3 contains 12 residues. V lost 4 bases to trimming and J lost 3 bases, with 7 bases between them. CDR3 amino acids: CASSGGRYEQYF. CDR3 nucleotides: TGTGCCAGCAGTGGGGGCCGCTACGAGCAGTACTTC.

The CDR3 is CASSADRGLSYNSPLHF. The CDR3 nucleotides read TGTGCCAGCAGCGCGGACAGGGGGCTATCCTATAATTCACCCCTCCACTTT. The chain employs TRBV7-2 and TRBJ1-6; 11 positions match TRBD1. Germline CDR1 and CDR2: SGHTA and FQGNSA. J was trimmed by 1 base and V by 5 bases; bases with no gene match: 4. This CDR3 is 17 amino acids long.

This clone occurred once. The chain combines TRBV6-1 with TRBJ1-2, with 7 nucleotides matching TRBD1. The CDR3 is made up of 14 amino acids. V gave up 1 base and J gave up 8 bases; unmatched junction bases: 7. Per the germline V gene, CDR1 is MNHNS and CDR2 is SASEGT. CDR3 sequence reads: CASSEVGQGGGYTF. The CDR3 DNA sequence: TGTGCCAGCAGTGAAGTTGGCCAGGGGGGCGGCTACACCTTC.

This chain links TRBV6-2 or TRBV6-3 with TRBJ2-2; D is perhaps TRBD1 (6 bases). Trimming removed 3 bases from V and 5 bases from J, with 10 bases in between. CDR3 length: 14 residues. The germline gives CDR1 MNHEY, CDR2 SVGEGT. CDR3 DNA: TGTGCCAGCAGTTATCACAGGGTAACCGGGGAGCTGTTTTTT. This codes for CASSYHRVTGELFF.

V and J are TRBV25-1 and TRBJ1-4; D perhaps matches TRBD1 (5 bases). Trimming removed 1 base at V and 4 bases at J, with 16 bases between. Germline lookup yields CDR1 MGHDK and CDR2 SYGVNS. CDR3 length: 17 amino acids. The CDR3 nucleotides read TGTGCCAGCAGTGAATTGGGGCCGGGCATGTTTAATGAAAAACTGTTTTTT. As protein: CASSELGPGMFNEKLFF.

V gene TRBV28 combines with J gene TRBJ2-3; no firm D call. Looked up from germline, CDR1 is MDHEN and CDR2 is SYDVKM. V lost 3 bases to trimming and J lost 1 base, with 11 bases between them. The CDR3 is 15 amino acids. DNA of the CDR3: TGTGCCAGCAGTTTTGAAGGATTAGGCACAGATACGCAGTATTTT. As protein: CASSFEGLGTDTQYF.